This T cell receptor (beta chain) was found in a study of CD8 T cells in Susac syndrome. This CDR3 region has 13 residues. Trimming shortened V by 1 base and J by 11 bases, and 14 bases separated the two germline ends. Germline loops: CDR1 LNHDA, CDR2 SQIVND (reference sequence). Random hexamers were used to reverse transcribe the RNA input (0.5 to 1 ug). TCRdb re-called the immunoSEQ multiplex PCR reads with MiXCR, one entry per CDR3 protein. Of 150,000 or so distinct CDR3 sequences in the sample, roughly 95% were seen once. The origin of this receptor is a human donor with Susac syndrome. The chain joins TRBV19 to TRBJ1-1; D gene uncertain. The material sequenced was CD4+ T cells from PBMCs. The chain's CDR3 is CASSIVRDTSAFF. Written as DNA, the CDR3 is TGTGCCAGTAGTATAGTAAGAGACACTTCGGCTTTCTTT.